This TCR beta chain was retrieved from a study of PD-1 blockade in classical Hodgkin lymphoma. A remark on this clone: The antigen is unknown.

Stated time point: cycle 4 day 1 (C4D1), after about 6 weeks of nivolumab. Relapse was seen in all patients after autologous stem cell transplantation, and brentuximab vedotin exposure was variable. Complete response, partial response or progressive disease was recorded as best response. Broader study findings: The diversity seen at baseline in complete responders resembled that of newly diagnosed patients. A reduction in baseline TCR diversity was reportedly seen in newly diagnosed patients relative to healthy donors.

Using immunoSEQ multiplex PCR, the repertoire was profiled, and TCRdb retains in-frame clones only, with some absent. The sample includes about 39,000 clones, roughly 78% seen only once; the top ten take 37%. The sequencing used peripheral blood mononuclear cells (PBMCs), collected before the fourth cycle of nivolumab. This clonotype was obtained from a human donor with classical Hodgkin lymphoma.

CDR3 region: CARKLLEDRPGNRGNTIYF. CDR3 sequence (DNA): TGCGCCAGAAAACTACTCGAGGACCGACCCGGGAACAGAGGAAACACCATATATTTT. The chain joins TRBV5-1 to TRBJ1-3; D gene uncertain. V was trimmed by 8 bases and J by 4 bases, leaving 31 bases between them. The CDR3 totals 19 residues. Per germline, CDR1 SGHRS and CDR2 YFSETQ.